Below, 24 T cell receptor beta chains from the same sample are listed, as sequenced in a study of glioma-infiltrating T cells after dendritic cell vaccination. Sequencing was performed with immunoSEQ multiplex PCR; in TCRdb, only in-frame clones are kept and a portion is missing. The profile covers tens of thousands of clones, with over 70% appearing a single time and under 2.5% taken by the ten largest. Sequenced here: blood, sampled before dendritic cell vaccination. These TCRs come from a human donor with glioblastoma.

The V gene is TRBV5-1, the J gene TRBJ1-4; 7 bases are a match to TRBD1. J lost 4 bases, V lost 4 bases, and 4 bases had no gene match. This CDR3 has 14 residues. The V gene's germline CDR1 is SGHRS and CDR2 YFSETQ. CDR3 DNA sequence: TGCGCCAGCAGCGGGGGACAGCATAATGAAAAACTGTTTTTT. It translates to CASSGGQHNEKLFF.

The V gene is TRBV18, the J gene TRBJ2-1; D unresolved. The CDR3 extends over 15 amino acids. The germline CDR1 and CDR2 sequences are KGHSH and LQKENI. V was trimmed by 0 bases and J by 6 bases, leaving 12 bases between them. Here the CDR3 DNA reads TGTGCCAGCTCACCACCGTCGACACCAAGCAATGAGCAGTTCTTC. Translation gives CASSPPSTPSNEQFF.

CDR3 DNA sequence: TGTGCCAGCAGCCGGACAGGGGGCAATCAGCCCCAGCATTTT. Translating it yields CASSRTGGNQPQHF. The chain carries TRBV6-5 and TRBJ1-5; 9 nucleotides align to TRBD1. Germline loops: CDR1 MNHEY, CDR2 SVGAGI. The CDR3 runs 14 residues. The junction had 2 bases not matched to a gene; V was cut back by 6 bases and J by 2 bases.

The gene calls are TRBV29-1 and TRBJ1-3; D gene unclear. V was trimmed by 4 bases and J by 2 bases, leaving 12 bases between them. The germline gives CDR1 SQVTM, CDR2 ANQGSEA. The CDR3 extends over 14 amino acids. The CDR3 protein is CSVGLSYPGNTIYF. CDR3 nucleotides: TGCAGCGTTGGACTGAGTTATCCTGGAAACACCATATATTTT.

The genes are TRBV5-1 and TRBJ2-2; 9 positions agree with TRBD2. Germline assignment: CDR1 SGHRS and CDR2 YFSETQ. Trimming at V came to 0 bases and at J to 5 bases, leaving 5 bases not matched to a gene. This CDR3 is 16 amino acids long. The CDR3 region is CASSLGLAASTGELFF. In nucleotides, the CDR3 is TGCGCCAGCAGCTTGGGACTAGCGGCGAGTACCGGGGAGCTGTTTTTT.

V and J are TRBV2 and TRBJ1-5; unclear D gene. The V and J ends lost 7 bases and 0 bases respectively, with 25 bases between them. Germline V gene lookup returns CDR1 SNHLY and CDR2 FYNNEI. The CDR3 covers 19 residues. The CDR3 DNA follows: TGTGCCAGCACTCCATCCTGGATCCGGAGAAGATATAGCAATCAGCCCCAGCATTTT. Translating gives CASTPSWIRRRYSNQPQHF.

The chain couples TRBV27 to TRBJ2-1; 9 bases agree with TRBD1. The CDR3 is 15 amino acids. V was clipped by 6 bases and J by 9 bases; unmatched bases: 12. The germline CDR1 and CDR2 sequences are MNHEY and SMNVEV (reference sequence). The CDR3, as DNA: TGTGCCAGCAGCTCCAGGACAGGGGTCCTGGGTGAGCAGTTCTTC. Translation: CASSSRTGVLGEQFF.

The chain uses TRBV28 and TRBJ2-3; 7 bases are a match to TRBD1. This CDR3 is built from 14 residues. In germline, CDR1 is MDHEN, CDR2 SYDVKM. The ends lost 5 bases at V and 3 bases at J; junction bases unmatched: 5. The CDR3 DNA reads as TGTGCCAGCAGTAGCGACAGGGCGACAGATACGCAGTATTTT. Residues: CASSSDRATDTQYF.

The rearrangement joins TRBV11-1 to TRBJ2-2; no clear D. V was cut by 1 base and J by 3 bases, with 18 bases left in between. The CDR3 runs 18 residues. Germline V lookup: CDR1 SGHAT, CDR2 FQDESV (reference sequence). This CDR3 reads CASSLDSLGRFYTGELFF. The CDR3 DNA is TGTGCCAGCAGCTTAGATAGTTTAGGCAGGTTCTACACCGGGGAGCTGTTTTTT.

The chain has TRBV15 and TRBJ1-2; tentative D call: TRBD1 (5 bases). V gave up 1 base and J gave up 8 bases, with 23 bases separating them. CDR1 and CDR2 (germline): LNHNV, YYDKDF (reference sequence). CDR3 length equals 17 residues. The CDR3 nucleotides read TGTGCCACCAGCAGAGGGAGACTAGTCAGGGCACGAGAGGGCTACACCTTC. Amino acids: CATSRGRLVRAREGYTF.

The J gene is TRBJ2-5, the V gene TRBV19; 9 bases match TRBD2. J gave up 2 bases and V 5 bases, and 12 bases lay outside the gene matches. The CDR3 contains 17 residues. Germline V lookup: CDR1 LNHDA, CDR2 SQIVND (reference sequence). CDR3 sequence reads: CASSQGAGGTKQETQYF. The CDR3 DNA reads as TGTGCCAGTAGTCAGGGAGCGGGGGGTACCAAACAAGAGACCCAGTACTTC.

The chain is built from TRBV5-4 and TRBJ2-7; 7 bases agree with TRBD1. This CDR3 is built from 12 residues. Trimming at V came to 1 base and at J to 5 bases, leaving 0 bases not matched to a gene. Germline CDR1 reads SGHNT; CDR2 reads YYREEE (reference sequence). This CDR3 is CASSLQGDEQYF. In DNA, the CDR3 is TGTGCCAGCAGCTTGCAGGGGGACGAGCAGTACTTC.

The chain has TRBV5-3 and TRBJ1-1, with 7 bases matching TRBD1. TRBV5-3 is flagged as an ORF with uncertain function. The CDR3 consists of 16 residues. Germline trimming cut 0 bases from V and 2 bases from J; bases unmatched to any gene: 7. The CDR3: CARSLESTGVNTEAFF. CDR3 nucleotides: TGTGCCAGAAGCTTGGAGTCAACAGGGGTAAACACTGAAGCTTTCTTT.

The count of this clone is one. The chain links TRBV11-2 to TRBJ1-4; D may be TRBD1 (5 bases). The CDR3 runs to 14 residues. CDR1 is SGHAT and CDR2 is FQNNGV in the germline V gene. The V gene lost 0 bases and the J gene lost 8 bases, with 10 bases spanning the gap. CDR3 sequence reads: CASSLDQGREKLFF. CDR3 bases: TGTGCCAGCAGCTTAGACCAGGGTAGGGAAAAACTGTTTTTT.

The chain has TRBV7-8 and TRBJ2-7; no clear D. This CDR3 has 12 amino acids. CDR1 SGHVS and CDR2 FQNEAQ come from the germline V gene. Trimming shortened V by 5 bases and J by 7 bases, and 12 bases separated the two germline ends. The CDR3 loop is CASSPTRWEQYV. CDR3 nucleotides: TGTGCCAGCAGCCCTACCCGGTGGGAGCAGTACGTC.

The V gene is TRBV19, the J gene TRBJ1-1, with D possibly being TRBD1 (5 bases). Trimming cost V 7 bases and J 8 bases, with 20 bases left between them. Germline CDR1 LNHDA, CDR2 SQIVND (reference sequence). CDR3 size: 14 residues. CDR3 sequence (DNA): TGTGCCAGTAAACACACGGGGGGGGTTCAAGAAGCTTTCTTT. The encoded protein is CASKHTGGVQEAFF.

A single count supports this clone. The CDR3 spells CASSELAGDRNEQFF. The CDR3 nucleotides read TGTGCCAGCAGTGAATTAGCGGGAGATAGGAATGAGCAGTTCTTC. V and J are TRBV25-1 and TRBJ2-1; 9 bases map to TRBD2. CDR3 length: 15 amino acids. V shed 1 base and J 7 bases; nucleotides not matched to a gene: 5. Germline V gives CDR1 MGHDK, CDR2 SYGVNS. The whole variable domain, filled in from reference TRBV25-1 and TRBJ2-1, reads EADIYQTPRYLVIGTGKKITLECSQTMGHDKMYWYQQDPGMELHLIHYSYGVNSTEKGDLSSESTVSRIRTEHFPLTLESARPSHTSQYLCASSELAGDRNEQFFGPGTRLTVL.

This clone was observed a few times. The genes are TRBV4-1 and TRBJ2-1; 10 bases are a match to TRBD2. Trimming took 4 bases from V and 0 from J; bases not matched to a gene: 15. This CDR3 spans 20 amino acids. Germline V lookup: CDR1 MGHRA, CDR2 YSYEKL. The CDR3 DNA reads as TGCGCCAGCAGCCTCTCATCGACTAGCGGGTGGCCCAGCTCCTACAATGAGCAGTTCTTC. Residues: CASSLSSTSGWPSSYNEQFF.

V gene TRBV23-1 combines with J gene TRBJ2-4, with D perhaps TRBD1 (6 bases). TRBV23-1 is designated an ORF whose function remains uncertain. This CDR3 spans 15 amino acids. Trimming shortened V by 5 bases and J by 1 base, and 12 bases separated the two germline ends. The CDR3 is CASSFTGPAKNIQYF. The CDR3 nucleotides read TGCGCCAGCAGTTTTACAGGGCCGGCCAAAAACATTCAGTACTTC.

The genes are TRBV6-5 and TRBJ2-7; perhaps TRBD1 as D (6 bases). The V gene lost 2 bases and the J gene lost 2 bases, with 7 bases spanning the gap. The CDR3 is made up of 13 amino acids. Germline V gene sequence: CDR1 MNHEY, CDR2 SVGAGI. The CDR3 DNA reads as TGTGCCAGCAGTTACCGGGACACCTACGAGCAGTACGTC. This encodes CASSYRDTYEQYV.

The rearrangement joins TRBV7-9 to TRBJ1-2; D unresolved. The CDR3 consists of 13 residues. V lost 1 base and J 3 bases, leaving 6 bases between the germline ends. Germline CDR1 reads SEHNR; CDR2 reads FQNEAQ (reference sequence). The CDR3 region is CASSLGLDYGYTF. The CDR3 nucleotides are TGTGCCAGCAGCTTAGGACTAGACTATGGCTACACCTTC.

J is TRBJ2-3 and V is TRBV11-2, with TRBD2 matching 11 bases. The CDR3 is made up of 16 amino acids. Unmatched junction bases numbered 6, after V lost 5 bases and J lost 2 bases. Germline assignment: CDR1 SGHAT and CDR2 FQNNGV. The DNA of the CDR3 is TGTGCCAGCAGCCAGGGGACTAGCGGACACACAGATACGCAGTATTTT. This gives the protein CASSQGTSGHTDTQYF. Supplemented by reference TRBV11-2 and TRBJ2-3, the full variable domain reads EAGVAQSPRYKIIEKRQSVAFWCNPISGHATLYWYQQILGQGPKLLIQFQNNGVVDDSQLPKDRFSAERLKGVDSTLKIQPAKLEDSAVYLCASSQGTSGHTDTQYFGPGTRLTVL.

A single count supports this clone. The chain links TRBV7-9 to TRBJ2-2; 8 nucleotides agree with TRBD2. Per germline, CDR1 SEHNR and CDR2 FQNEAQ (reference sequence). The CDR3 sequence is 13 residues long. V dropped 7 bases and J dropped 6; count of bases not matched to a gene: 4. CDR3 in DNA: TGTGCCAGCAACCTAGCGGGCCCCGGGGAGCTGTTTTTT. This gives the protein CASNLAGPGELFF.

The sample holds one count of this clone. The chain combines TRBV5-6 with TRBJ1-1; no definite D call. There are 15 residues in the CDR3. CDR1 SGHDT and CDR2 YYEEEE come from the germline V gene. V lost 1 base, J lost 0 bases, and 10 bases lay in between. CDR3 sequence: CASSLNTAVNTEAFF. The CDR3, as DNA: TGTGCCAGCAGCTTGAACACAGCGGTGAACACTGAAGCTTTCTTT.